Presented here are 9 T cell receptor beta chains from one specimen sequenced in a study of metastatic and nonmetastatic thyroid tumors. TCRdb re-clonotyped the PCR reads via MiXCR. Of about 92,000 clones in the sample, 14% to 15% are singletons; the top ten hold around 3.3%. Among the patients, none had received any treatment before thyroid surgery. The sequencing sample was made of blood. These receptor sequences come from a female donor with papillary thyroid cancer or a benign thyroid nodule (not recorded which). Some clones in this sample may be carry-over from other donors' samples.

There are many counts of this clone. The CDR3 sequence: CSAGRVNTQYF. CDR3 sequence (DNA): TGCAGTGCAGGGAGGGTGAATACGCAGTATTTT. The chain is built from TRBV20-1 and TRBJ2-3; TRBD2 aligns across 7 bases. CDR1 is DFQATT and CDR2 is SNEGSKA in the germline V gene (reference sequence). Trimming removed 6 bases from V and 7 bases from J; junction bases left unmatched: 4. The CDR3 totals 11 residues.

This clone occurred many times. The genes are TRBV19 and TRBJ2-3, with D perhaps matching TRBD1 (6 bases). Germline V lookup: CDR1 LNHDA, CDR2 SQIVND (reference sequence). CDR3 length: 15 amino acids. Trimming stripped 1 base from V and 1 base from J, with 9 bases between. The CDR3 coding sequence is TGTGCCAGTAGTATAGGTCCAGGGGGCACAGATACGCAGTATTTT. As protein: CASSIGPGGTDTQYF. Based on the CDR3 plus reference TRBV19 and TRBJ2-3, the full variable domain is DGGITQSPKYLFRKEGQNVTLSCEQNLNHDAMYWYRQDPGQGLRLIYYSQIVNDFQKGDIAEGYSVSREKKESFPLTVTSAQKNPTAFYLCASSIGPGGTDTQYFGPGTRLTVL.

This clone has at least ten counts. The V and J genes are TRBV20-1 and TRBJ2-7, with unresolved D. The V end lost 1 base, the J end lost 4 bases, and 20 bases lay between the germline ends. There are 16 residues in the CDR3. Germline V gene sequence: CDR1 DFQATT, CDR2 SNEGSKA (reference sequence). The CDR3 sequence: CSARAESDGRLYEQYF. In DNA, the CDR3 is TGCAGTGCTAGAGCTGAGTCGGACGGTAGGTTATACGAGCAGTACTTC.

This clone was recorded many times. The rearrangement uses TRBV6-2 or TRBV6-3 and TRBJ2-2, with 7 positions matching TRBD2. V lost 5 bases to trimming and J lost 3 bases; unmatched junction nucleotides: 3. CDR3 length: 14 residues. Germline loops: CDR1 MNHEY, CDR2 SVGEGT. DNA of the CDR3: TGTGCCAGCAGTAACGGGGGGTACACCGGGGAGCTGTTTTTT. This translates into CASSNGGYTGELFF.

This clone was recorded a few times. The chain carries TRBV4-2 and TRBJ2-5, with 10 bases fitting TRBD2. Germline V CDR1 and CDR2: LGHNA, YNFKEQ. This CDR3 is built from 17 residues. With V trimmed by 0 bases and J by 2 bases, 6 bases remained unmatched. In nucleotides, the CDR3 is TGTGCCAGCAGCCAAGAGGGTGCGACTAGCGGGCAAGAGACCCAGTACTTC. Amino acid sequence: CASSQEGATSGQETQYF.

Points on this clone: With a much larger clone just one base away, this may be a read error. At the DNA level, this CDR3 is encoded by other sequences in the same sample as well. This chain connects TRBV20-1 to TRBJ2-3; D remains ambiguous. V lost 5 bases and J lost 3, with 3 bases in between. The germline gives CDR1 DFQATT, CDR2 SNEGSKA (reference sequence). CDR3 length: 10 amino acids. As DNA, the CDR3 is TGCAGTGCTTCAACAGATACGCAGTATTTT. It yields the protein CSASTDTQYF.

This clone was seen ten or more times. Germline is not matched at one junction end, which may reflect a read error. Other DNA sequences within the sample encode an identical CDR3. V gene TRBV29-1 combines with J gene TRBJ1-1; D perhaps matches TRBD1 (5 bases). The germline CDR1 and CDR2 sequences are SQVTM and ANQGSEA. The length of the CDR3 is 11 residues. CDR3 loop: CSVVPGTEAFF. For the CDR3, the DNA is TGCAGCGTTGTCCCGGGGACTGAAGCGTTCTTT.

This clone was seen a few times. With a much larger clone just one base away, this may be a read error. CDR3 coding DNA: TGTGCCAGCAGCCAAGGCTTTGTCGCGGCCTATGGCTACACCTTC. Its protein is CASSQGFVAAYGYTF. V usage is TRBV14 and J usage is TRBJ1-2; D gene unclear. Looked up from germline, CDR1 is SGHDN and CDR2 is FVKESK. The CDR3 is made up of 15 amino acids. Deletions cut 1 base from V and 4 bases from J, with 13 bases between.

This clone was detected once. This may be a read error: a much more frequent sequence differs by one nucleotide. The V call is TRBV11-2, the J call TRBJ2-2; 8 bases align to TRBD2. Looked up from germline, CDR1 is SGHAT and CDR2 is FQNNGV. V lost 3 bases and J lost 4; bases outside the gene matches: 7. The CDR3 has 16 residues. The CDR3 DNA follows: TGTGCCAGCAGCTTTATGCGGGGGGAGGGCACCGGGGAGCTGTTTTTT. The encoded protein is CASSFMRGEGTGELFF.